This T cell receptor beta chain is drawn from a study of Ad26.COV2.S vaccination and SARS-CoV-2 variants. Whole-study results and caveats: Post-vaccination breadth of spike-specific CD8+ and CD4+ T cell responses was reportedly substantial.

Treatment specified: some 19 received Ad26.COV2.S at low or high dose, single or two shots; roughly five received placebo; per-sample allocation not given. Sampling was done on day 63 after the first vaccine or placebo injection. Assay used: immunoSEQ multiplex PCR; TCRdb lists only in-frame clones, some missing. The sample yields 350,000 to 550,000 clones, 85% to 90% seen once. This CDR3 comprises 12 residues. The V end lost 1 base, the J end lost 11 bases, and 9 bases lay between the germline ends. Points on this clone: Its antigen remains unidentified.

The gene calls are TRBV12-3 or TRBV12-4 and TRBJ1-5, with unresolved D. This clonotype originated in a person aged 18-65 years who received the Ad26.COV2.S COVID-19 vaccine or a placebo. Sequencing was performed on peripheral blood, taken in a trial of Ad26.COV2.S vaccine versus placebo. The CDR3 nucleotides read TGTGCCAGCAGTTTAGGGGGTGGGTCCCAGCATTTT. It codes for CASSLGGGSQHF.